The 5 T cell receptor beta chains listed next were all sequenced from one sample in a study of blood T cell repertoires in COVID-19. Profiled with immunoSEQ multiplex PCR; TCRdb holds only in-frame clones, not every one. The repertoire holds some 200,000 clones, 86% seen once, with around 5.7% in the top ten. Sequencing was carried out using peripheral blood. These receptors were obtained from a man at least 80 years old with acute or convalescent COVID-19.

The CDR3 loop is CASRGQGENYGYTF. Written as DNA, the CDR3 is TGTGCCAGCAGAGGACAGGGAGAAAACTATGGCTACACCTTC. The chain combines TRBV6-4 with TRBJ1-2; 8 bases map to TRBD1. Germline CDR1 is MRHNA and CDR2 is SNTAGT. Trimming at V came to 6 bases and at J to 2 bases, leaving 5 bases not matched to a gene. This CDR3 is built from 14 residues.

The V call is TRBV6-5, the J call TRBJ1-1; 9 bases map to TRBD1. CDR3 length: 13 residues. Germline values: CDR1 MNHEY, CDR2 SVGAGI. V lost 10 bases to trimming and J lost 4 bases; unmatched junction nucleotides: 7. CDR3 loop: CATTGGGRTEAFF. In nucleotides, the CDR3 is TGTGCCACCACAGGGGGCGGGCGCACTGAAGCTTTCTTT.

The chain has TRBV7-2 and TRBJ1-5, with 7 bases lining up with TRBD1. J was trimmed by 11 bases and V by 2 bases; bases with no gene match: 9. Germline V gene sequence: CDR1 SGHTA, CDR2 FQGNSA. This CDR3 has 14 residues. The CDR3 bases are TGTGCCAGCAGCTTAAGCAGGGGGGAAGGGGCCCAGCATTTT. Translating it yields CASSLSRGEGAQHF.

J is TRBJ2-3 and V is TRBV24-1; 9 bases map to TRBD1. V lost 6 bases and J lost 5; bases outside the gene matches: 5. This CDR3 region has 14 residues. Per the germline V gene, CDR1 is KGHDR and CDR2 is SFDVKD. CDR3 DNA sequence: TGTGCCACCAGTACAGGGGGCGAAGAAGATACGCAGTATTTT. Translation: CATSTGGEEDTQYF.

The chain carries TRBV5-1 and TRBJ1-4, with 7 bases fitting TRBD1. The J segment lost 4 bases and the V segment lost 9 bases, leaving 12 bases of the junction unmatched. CDR1 and CDR2 (germline): SGHRS, YFSETQ. The CDR3 consists of 15 residues. The CDR3 reads CATTTTGAHNEKLFF. CDR3 in DNA: TGCGCCACCACCACAACAGGGGCCCATAATGAAAAACTGTTTTTT.